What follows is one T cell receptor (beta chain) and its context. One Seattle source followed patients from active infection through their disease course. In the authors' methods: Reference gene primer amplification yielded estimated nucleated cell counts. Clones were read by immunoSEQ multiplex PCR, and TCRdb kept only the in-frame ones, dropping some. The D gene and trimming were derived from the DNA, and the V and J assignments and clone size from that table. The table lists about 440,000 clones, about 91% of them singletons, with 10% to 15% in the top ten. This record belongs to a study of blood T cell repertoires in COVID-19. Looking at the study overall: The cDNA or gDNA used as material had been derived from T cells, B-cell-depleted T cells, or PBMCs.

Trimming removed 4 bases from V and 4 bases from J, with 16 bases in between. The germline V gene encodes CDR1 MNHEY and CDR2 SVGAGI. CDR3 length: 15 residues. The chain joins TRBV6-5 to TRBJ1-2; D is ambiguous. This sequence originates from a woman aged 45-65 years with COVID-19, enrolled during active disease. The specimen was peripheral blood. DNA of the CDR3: TGTGCCAGCAGTTCCAAACCACAGACTAGCTATGGCTACACCTTC. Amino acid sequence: CASSSKPQTSYGYTF.